This T cell receptor (beta chain) was observed in a study of T cells expressing NK-cell markers (dated by TCRdb to the early 2020s). Some background on the complete study: Seven or eight donors provided sorted CD3+CD56+NKG2C+, CD3+CD56+NKG2C- and CD3+CD56-NKG2C+ T-cell subsets, whose TCR beta-chain repertoires were profiled. The study sequenced eight donors, all healthy volunteers chosen at random: three men and five women. The libraries were sequenced on Illumina HiSeq 2000/2500, MiSeq or NextSeq, producing 2 x 150 bp reads. Among the eight sequenced donors, only one was HCMV-seronegative, while the other seven were HCMV-seropositive.

Findings and caveats that apply to the study as a whole: Whether the expanded NKG2C-expressing T cell clones were specific for HCMV antigens was left unclear. Those dominant clonotypes were again the most abundant among CD3+CD56-NKG2C+ cells in a handful of donors, at about 28.3-65%. In several donors, the dominant CD3+CD56+NKG2C+ clonotypes ranked among the top 10 CD8+ clonotypes, making up roughly 1.0-7.0% of CD8+ T cells.

The germline V gene (reference sequence) specifies SEHNR as CDR1 and FQNEAQ as CDR2. Reading from cysteine to phenylalanine, the CDR3 counts 15 amino acids. Nucleotide data are not available. A commercial ELISA kit detecting HCMV-specific IgG in serum was used to determine HCMV serostatus. Ficoll density gradient centrifugation was used to isolate peripheral blood mononuclear cells from blood. Sequencing was carried out with an Illumina HiSeq 2000. TCR beta cDNA libraries were prepared using 5'RACE template switching, which introduced a universal primer site and unique molecular identifiers. cDNA synthesis was primed from the TCR beta constant segment, followed by two successive PCR amplification steps. As for the authors' bioinformatics: MIGEC was used to demultiplex reads and group reads by UMI, and MiTCR was used to assemble and quantify clonotypes. To remove erroneous sequences, TCR cDNA sequences were retained only when supported by two or more reads. The tcR package was used for downstream repertoire analysis, with clonotypes matched between fractions based on CDR3 nucleotide sequence plus V segment. VDJmatch was used to annotate antigen specificity against VDJdb, with one amino acid substitution allowed in CDR3. TCRdb reprocessed the reads and provides one entry for every CDR3 protein sequence; no DNA is given. None of the V and J calls come from the authors' own analysis; TCRdb made them. The sample's table covers fewer than 550,000 distinct CDR3 sequences. Of the sample, almost 1.5% is held by the ten largest clones.

As to this clonotype: The clone's antigen remains unknown.

The receptor comes from a woman in her forties or fifties in good health. Donor details come from another sample of the same person, matched by shared clones. The sequencing input was blood T cells: a sorted CD56 or NKG2C T cell subset, CD4+ or CD8+ T cells, or bulk PBMC T cells (not recorded which). The V and J genes are TRBV7-9 and TRBJ2-5; TCRdb designates TRBD2, a call that cannot be tested without DNA. The CDR3 reads CASSTGLAGRETQYF.